The T cell receptor beta chain described here comes from a study of T cells in localized non-small cell lung cancer. Points from the study as a whole: Across samples, adjacent lung featured a median approximately 60 of the top 100 tumor clones.

CDR3 length: 12 amino acids. The V end lost 2 bases, the J end lost 7 bases, and 8 bases lay between the germline ends. Germline CDR1 is SGHNT and CDR2 is YENEEA. Produced via immunoSEQ multiplex PCR; TCRdb's table is partial and in-frame only. The profile covers about 43,000 clones, with roughly nine tenths appearing a single time and roughly a tenth taken by the ten largest. A remark on this clone: No antigen is known for it.

Sequenced material: PBMCs, taken before any cancer treatment. The source is a woman aged 40 to 75 with stage II lung adenocarcinoma. The chain has TRBV11-3 and TRBJ2-5, with unresolved D. This CDR3 reads CASSLSSGTQYF. CDR3 DNA sequence: TGTGCCAGCAGCTTAAGTTCCGGGACCCAGTACTTC.